One sample yielded the 25 T cell receptor beta chains listed below, sequenced in a study of identifying expanded T cells in peripheral blood. The method was immunoSEQ multiplex PCR; TCRdb's version includes in-frame clones alone and lacks a portion of them. The table lists some 100,000 clones, approximately 88% of them singletons. The sequenced material came from blood. These receptors were obtained from a person aged 18 to 70 in good health.

This clone was found once. The V and J genes are TRBV6-6 and TRBJ2-1; the match to TRBD1 covers 8 bases. The CDR3 consists of 16 residues. Germline CDR1 and CDR2: MNHNY and SVGAGI (reference sequence). The V gene end was trimmed by 7 bases and the J gene end by 4 bases; junction bases not matched to a gene: 12. The CDR3 nucleotides read TGTGCCAGCAACACACCCAGGGGGCAGGGGTACAATGAGCAGTTCTTC. It yields the protein CASNTPRGQGYNEQFF.

The DNA of the CDR3 is TGTGCCAGCAGCTTAAGGGGAGCCCAAGGGTGGTTCTTC. It codes for CASSLRGAQGWFF. V is TRBV7-6 and J is TRBJ2-1; D is possibly TRBD1 or TRBD2 (5 bases each). Germline V gives CDR1 SGHVS, CDR2 FNYEAQ. V gave up 2 bases and J gave up 15 bases, with 17 bases separating them. The CDR3 is 13 amino acids.

The rearrangement uses TRBV28 and TRBJ2-7; no definite D call. The CDR3 runs to 12 residues. In germline, CDR1 is MDHEN, CDR2 SYDVKM. Trimming cost V 2 bases and J 4 bases, with 6 bases left between them. The CDR3 region is CASSLGRYEQYF. The CDR3 region has the DNA TGTGCCAGCAGTTTAGGCCGATACGAGCAGTACTTC.

A few counts support this clone. Written as DNA, the CDR3 is TGTGCCAGCAGCGTCAGCGGGGGGCCCCAGGAGCAGTACTTC. Protein sequence: CASSVSGGPQEQYF. The chain employs TRBV9 and TRBJ2-7, with 9 positions matching TRBD2. Trimming cost V 2 bases and J 7 bases; bases outside gene matches: 7. Per the germline V gene, CDR1 is SGDLS and CDR2 is YYNGEE. The CDR3 extends over 14 amino acids.

The chain carries TRBV9 and TRBJ2-2; 7 bases are shared with TRBD2. V dropped 4 bases and J dropped 1; count of bases not matched to a gene: 4. Germline V CDR1 and CDR2: SGDLS, YYNGEE. The CDR3 runs 15 residues. CDR3 sequence (DNA): TGTGCCAGCAGCCCCGTAGCGGGGAACACCGGGGAGCTGTTTTTT. Translating gives CASSPVAGNTGELFF.

This chain links TRBV10-3 with TRBJ2-7, with a weak D call TRBD1 (7 bases). This CDR3 contains 13 residues. The germline V and J ends were trimmed by 4 bases and 4 bases, with 11 bases remaining between them. Germline CDR1 is ENHRY and CDR2 is SYGVKD. CDR3 DNA: TGTGCCATCAGTGTGCCAGGGGGGTACGAGCAGTACTTC. This translates into CAISVPGGYEQYF.

The V and J genes are TRBV7-7 and TRBJ1-4; possibly TRBD1 for D (6 bases). The ends were cut back, 6 bases at V and 7 bases at J, with 15 bases in the middle. Germline values: CDR1 SSHAT, CDR2 FNYEAQ (reference sequence). The length of the CDR3 is 14 residues. The CDR3 reads CASSFTGRGEKLFF. In DNA form, the CDR3 reads TGTGCCAGCAGTTTTACAGGGAGAGGTGAAAAACTGTTTTTT.

The chain carries TRBV7-6 and TRBJ2-5; either TRBD1 or TRBD2 may supply D (6 bases each). The CDR3 contains 15 residues. Germline V gives CDR1 SGHVS, CDR2 FNYEAQ. V was pared by 5 bases and J by 5 bases, with 18 bases between. CDR3 sequence reads: CASSPTWGAGETQYF. Here the CDR3 DNA reads TGTGCCAGCAGCCCAACGTGGGGGGCCGGGGAGACCCAGTACTTC.

J is TRBJ1-2 and V is TRBV5-4, with D possibly matching TRBD1 (6 bases). The CDR3 runs 16 residues. Trimming left V 1 base short and J 5 bases short, with 18 bases between. Germline V gene sequence: CDR1 SGHNT, CDR2 YYREEE (reference sequence). The chain's CDR3 is CASSLNPGTTHYGYTF. CDR3 DNA sequence: TGTGCCAGCAGCTTGAACCCCGGGACAACCCATTATGGCTACACCTTC.

The chain employs TRBV21-1 and TRBJ1-5. TRBV21-1 is tagged as a pseudogene. CDR3 length: 16 residues. CDR3 DNA: TGTGCCAGCAGCAAATCTAAGGGGATCGGGGGCCAGCCCCAGCATTTT. Translated: CASSKSKGIGGQPQHF.

The rearrangement joins TRBV4-2 to TRBJ1-1; D remains ambiguous. Germline V gives CDR1 LGHNA, CDR2 YNFKEQ. Between the trimmed V and J ends, which lost 1 base and 7 bases, there was a span of 4 bases. This CDR3 is 11 amino acids long. The CDR3 bases are TGTGCCAGCAGCCAAGGTATTGAAGCTTTCTTT. Translated: CASSQGIEAFF.

The chain has TRBV27 and TRBJ2-5; the D is unclear. In germline, CDR1 is MNHEY, CDR2 SMNVEV (reference sequence). The V and J ends lost 2 bases and 7 bases respectively, with 5 bases between them. The CDR3 length is 11 residues. CDR3 protein: CASSLGVTQYF. Here the CDR3 DNA reads TGTGCCAGCAGTTTAGGTGTGACCCAGTACTTC.

The V gene is TRBV18, the J gene TRBJ1-4; D possibly corresponds to TRBD1 (6 bases). This CDR3 comprises 17 residues. The ends were cut back, 2 bases at V and 8 bases at J, with 21 bases in the middle. The germline V gene encodes CDR1 KGHSH and CDR2 LQKENI. This CDR3 reads CASSPIGQGFGTEKLFF. CDR3 DNA: TGTGCCAGCTCACCAATCGGGCAGGGGTTCGGGACCGAAAAACTGTTTTTT.

The chain recombines TRBV20-1 with TRBJ2-5; unclear D gene. Trimming took 5 bases from V and 11 from J, leaving 12 bases between them. Germline CDR1 DFQATT, CDR2 SNEGSKA (reference sequence). CDR3 length equals 10 residues. As DNA, the CDR3 is TGCAGTGCTGAATCTGGAGAGCAGTACTTC. Translated: CSAESGEQYF.

This chain connects TRBV2 to TRBJ1-1; no clear D gene. CDR1 and CDR2 (germline): SNHLY, FYNNEI. This CDR3 has 13 amino acids. V lost 2 bases to trimming and J lost 8 bases, with 12 bases between them. The CDR3 DNA follows: TGTGCCAGCAGTGAAAGTCTACCAGACGAAGCTTTCTTT. Protein: CASSESLPDEAFF. The variable domain in full, with the rest retrieved from reference TRBV2 and TRBJ1-1, is EPEVTQTPSHQVTQMGQEVILRCVPISNHLYFYWYRQILGQKVEFLVSFYNNEISEKSEIFDDQFSVERPDGSNFTLKIRSTKLEDSAMYFCASSESLPDEAFFGQGTRLTVV.

The chain uses TRBV7-9 and TRBJ1-1, with D possibly matching TRBD1 (5 bases). Germline loops: CDR1 SEHNR, CDR2 FQNEAQ (reference sequence). V lost 6 bases to trimming and J lost 7 bases, with 24 bases between them. The CDR3 contains 16 residues. The CDR3 DNA is TGTGCCAGCAGTAAGAGTAAAGCTCGGGGTCAGGGTGAAGCTTTCTTT. It is translated as CASSKSKARGQGEAFF. Together with reference TRBV7-9 and TRBJ1-1, the CDR3 gives the full variable domain: DTGVSQNPRHKITKRGQNVTFRCDPISEHNRLYWYRQTLGQGPEFLTYFQNEAQLEKSRLLSDRFSAERPKGSFSTLEIQRTEQGDSAMYLCASSKSKARGQGEAFFGQGTRLTVV.

V usage is TRBV28 and J usage is TRBJ2-7; 11 bases line up with TRBD2. The CDR3 extends over 14 amino acids. V gave up 8 bases and J gave up 4 bases; unmatched junction bases: 7. Germline CDR1 and CDR2: MDHEN and SYDVKM. The DNA for the CDR3 is TGTGCCAGCTTCGCACTAGCGGGGGATTACGAGCAGTACTTC. Translated: CASFALAGDYEQYF.

The chain recombines TRBV7-2 with TRBJ1-2; D gene uncertain. V lost 4 bases and J lost 8, with 14 bases in between. The CDR3 contains 13 residues. The germline V gene has CDR1 SGHTA and CDR2 FQGNSA. Here the CDR3 reads CASSSYTGRGYTF. The CDR3 nucleotides read TGTGCCAGCAGCTCCTATACGGGGAGGGGCTACACCTTC.

The rearrangement links TRBV7-2 to TRBJ1-1; 8 bases are a match to TRBD1. CDR3 length equals 15 residues. Germline CDR1 and CDR2: SGHTA and FQGNSA. Trimming cost V 6 bases and J 0 bases; bases outside gene matches: 6. For the CDR3, the DNA is TGTGCCAGCAGGCGGGACAGGAACATGAACACTGAAGCTTTCTTT. Protein: CASRRDRNMNTEAFF.

This sequence joins TRBV2 and TRBJ2-5; no definite D call. V lost 8 bases to trimming and J lost 1 base, with 11 bases between them. Germline values: CDR1 SNHLY, CDR2 FYNNEI. The CDR3 sequence is 13 residues long. CDR3 region: CASFPLSQETQYF. CDR3 nucleotides: TGTGCCAGCTTTCCACTAAGCCAAGAGACCCAGTACTTC.

The V call is TRBV30, the J call TRBJ1-3; TRBD1 might be the D (5 bases). CDR1 and CDR2 (germline): GTSNPN, SVGIG (reference sequence). This CDR3 comprises 17 residues. V was trimmed by 0 bases and J by 3 bases, leaving 18 bases between them. CDR3: CAWSVGRVKADGNTIYF. CDR3 bases: TGTGCCTGGAGTGTGGGGCGGGTGAAGGCAGATGGAAACACCATATATTTT.

The chain is built from TRBV11-2 and TRBJ1-2; perhaps TRBD1 as D (6 bases). Per germline, CDR1 SGHAT and CDR2 FQNNGV. The CDR3 is made up of 16 amino acids. With 5 bases removed from V and 8 bases from J, the gap between germline ends came to 24 bases. As DNA, the CDR3 is TGTGCCAGCAGCGAACCTCCGGGAGCCGGGGGCTGGGGCTACACCTTC. Its protein product is CASSEPPGAGGWGYTF. Full variable domain (remainder filled in from reference TRBV11-2 and TRBJ1-2): EAGVAQSPRYKIIEKRQSVAFWCNPISGHATLYWYQQILGQGPKLLIQFQNNGVVDDSQLPKDRFSAERLKGVDSTLKIQPAKLEDSAVYLCASSEPPGAGGWGYTFGSGTRLTVV.

The chain uses TRBV28 and TRBJ2-2; D is possibly TRBD1 (6 bases). V shed 7 bases and J shed 5 bases, with 17 bases lying between them. Germline V gene sequence: CDR1 MDHEN, CDR2 SYDVKM. The CDR3 totals 15 residues. Here the CDR3 reads CASIWRQGWTGELFF. CDR3 coding DNA: TGTGCCAGCATCTGGCGGCAGGGGTGGACCGGGGAGCTGTTTTTT.

This rearrangement joins TRBV5-6 to TRBJ2-1, with 8 bases aligning to TRBD1. This CDR3 region has 14 residues. Germline V gene data show CDR1 as SGHDT and CDR2 as YYEEEE. J was trimmed by 7 bases and V by 2 bases; bases with no gene match: 5. Written as DNA, the CDR3 is TGTGCCAGCAGCTTTACAGGGGGAAAAAATGAGCAGTTCTTC. It codes for CASSFTGGKNEQFF. Full variable domain (missing parts from reference TRBV5-6 and TRBJ2-1): DAGVTQSPTHLIKTRGQQVTLRCSPKSGHDTVSWYQQALGQGPQFIFQYYEEEERQRGNFPDRFSGHQFPNYSSELNVNALLLGDSALYLCASSFTGGKNEQFFGPGTRLTVL.

The chain combines TRBV7-2 with TRBJ2-5; D is perhaps TRBD1 (6 bases). The CDR3 contains 15 residues. V was cut by 4 bases and J by 0 bases, with 12 bases left in between. Germline CDR1 is SGHTA and CDR2 is FQGNSA. Written as DNA, the CDR3 is TGTGCCAGCAGCTATCCACAGGGTTACCAAGAGACCCAGTACTTC. This sequence encodes CASSYPQGYQETQYF. Together with reference TRBV7-2 and TRBJ2-5, the CDR3 gives the full variable domain: GAGVSQSPSNKVTEKGKDVELRCDPISGHTALYWYRQSLGQGLEFLIYFQGNSAPDKSGLPSDRFSAERTGGSVSTLTIQRTQQEDSAVYLCASSYPQGYQETQYFGPGTRLLVL.